Given below is one TCR beta chain in context. As yet, its antigen is unknown. This entry comes from a study of T cells after yellow fever vaccination. Study-wide results and limits: Post-booster samples contained most primary-vaccination clones (around 96% CD4, about 90% CD8). Overall, a small share of clonotypes was seen in both CD4 and CD8 compartments. Contaminants from the bulk population, in the form of abundant clonotypes, could be found in FACS-sorted repertoires.

V lost 5 bases to trimming and J lost 7 bases, with 9 bases between them. Germline V CDR1 and CDR2: DFQATT, SNEGSKA (reference sequence). This CDR3 region has 10 residues. Universal primer sites and UMIs were introduced during 5'RACE template-switching synthesis of TCR cDNA. In TCRdb, the 5' RACE reads were re-called with MiXCR into one record per CDR3 protein. The sample contains approximately 600,000 distinct CDR3 sequences, 9% to 15% of which appear only once. The V and J genes are TRBV20-1 and TRBJ2-7; D might be TRBD2 (5 bases). This receptor was taken from a man aged 30 to 39 who received the YFV17D yellow fever vaccine. The material sequenced was PBMCs, taken on the day of the yellow fever booster vaccination. The CDR3 reads CSAYQREQYF. CDR3 bases: TGCAGTGCTTATCAGCGGGAGCAGTACTTC.